The 25 T cell receptor beta chains given below trace back to one sample, sequenced in a study of identical twins. TCRdb redid the calling of the 5' RACE reads with MiXCR, one entry per CDR3 protein. Of 700,000 or so distinct CDR3 sequences in the sample, over 8.5% are singletons; the top ten hold more than 0.75%. The same data also went into a second study, on yellow fever vaccine responses in identical twins.

The sample consisted of PBMCs. The receptors derive from a woman younger than 35 in good health.

There are many counts of this clonotype. The gene calls are TRBV12-3 or TRBV12-4 and TRBJ2-7; tentatively, D is TRBD1 (5 bases). The V end lost 8 bases, the J end lost 11 bases, and 16 bases lay between the germline ends. This CDR3 has 11 amino acids. The CDR3 region is CASHREQVEYF. In DNA, the CDR3 is TGTGCCAGCCATCGCGAACAGGTCGAGTACTTC.

This clonotype has a handful of counts. This chain connects TRBV4-1 to TRBJ2-5; D ambiguous. Trimming left V 0 bases short and J 2 bases short, with 7 bases between. Per germline, CDR1 MGHRA and CDR2 YSYEKL. The CDR3 spans 14 residues. CDR3 sequence reads: CASSQDEQQETQYF. DNA for the CDR3: TGCGCCAGCAGCCAAGATGAACAGCAAGAGACCCAGTACTTC.

This clonotype was counted ten times or more. V and J are TRBV27 and TRBJ2-1, with 8 positions matching TRBD2. The CDR3 extends over 15 amino acids. Germline CDR1 reads MNHEY; CDR2 reads SMNVEV (reference sequence). With 2 bases clipped from V and 6 bases from J, the junction kept 6 bases outside the gene matches. The DNA for the CDR3 is TGTGCCAGCAGTTTAGGACTAGCCTGGGGCAATGAGCAGTTCTTC. As protein: CASSLGLAWGNEQFF.

In this sample, this clonotype turned up a few times. The rearrangement joins TRBV9 to TRBJ2-7, with TRBD1 matching over 9 bases. Trimming took 2 bases from V and 3 from J; bases not matched to a gene: 3. The CDR3 extends over 14 amino acids. Germline V CDR1 and CDR2: SGDLS, YYNGEE. The chain's CDR3 is CASSVGQGNYEQYF. DNA of the CDR3: TGTGCCAGCAGCGTTGGACAGGGGAACTACGAGCAGTACTTC.

The gene calls are TRBV29-1 and TRBJ2-2, with TRBD2 matching 7 bases. Germline V gene data show CDR1 as SQVTM and CDR2 as ANQGSEA. The CDR3 is made up of 14 amino acids. V was pared by 4 bases and J by 2 bases, with 4 bases of the junction left unmatched. The CDR3 loop is CSVGSGGNTGELFF. In nucleotides, the CDR3 is TGCAGCGTTGGATCGGGGGGAAACACCGGGGAGCTGTTTTTT.

The chain joins TRBV5-5 to TRBJ2-1; TRBD2 agrees at 12 bases. The CDR3 covers 18 residues. V lost 0 bases to trimming and J lost 0 bases; unmatched junction nucleotides: 4. Germline V lookup: CDR1 SGHKS, CDR2 YYEKEE (reference sequence). CDR3 bases: TGTGCCAGCAGCTTGGTAGCGACTAGCGGGAGCTCCTACAATGAGCAGTTCTTC. This gives the protein CASSLVATSGSSYNEQFF.

The rearrangement joins TRBV20-1 to TRBJ2-7, with 10 bases identical to TRBD2. The V gene's germline CDR1 is DFQATT and CDR2 SNEGSKA (reference sequence). Trimming at V came to 3 bases and at J to 6 bases, leaving 8 bases not matched to a gene. There are 14 residues in the CDR3. CDR3 nucleotide sequence: TGCAGTGCTAGCCCGCTAGCGGGAGTTGCCGAGCAGTACTTC. It is translated as CSASPLAGVAEQYF.

The rearrangement joins TRBV7-2 to TRBJ2-1, with D possibly being TRBD2 (6 bases). This CDR3 spans 21 amino acids. Germline CDR1 reads SGHTA; CDR2 reads FQGNSA. Trimming cost V 3 bases and J 5 bases, with 32 bases left between them. The CDR3 nucleotides read TGTGCCAGCAGCTTGAGCTCCTCTTTGTCGGGACTGCGGCTGAAAAACAATGAGCAGTTCTTC. Its translation is CASSLSSSLSGLRLKNNEQFF.

This clonotype was seen a few times. The chain uses TRBV4-1 and TRBJ2-1, with 7 bases identical to TRBD2. CDR1 is MGHRA, CDR2 YSYEKL, per germline. This CDR3 contains 13 residues. Trimming took 4 bases from V and 7 from J; bases not matched to a gene: 4. The CDR3 DNA reads TGCGCCAGCAGCCCCCCGGGACTAAATGAGCAGTTCTTC. This translates into CASSPPGLNEQFF.

This clonotype was picked up many times. This chain uses TRBV27 with TRBJ2-1; 9 bases align to TRBD1. Germline CDR1 MNHEY, CDR2 SMNVEV (reference sequence). There are 16 residues in the CDR3. V was pared by 2 bases and J by 7 bases, with 9 bases of the junction left unmatched. The chain's CDR3 is CASSLERDREGNEQFF. CDR3 nucleotides: TGTGCCAGCAGTTTAGAGAGGGACAGGGAGGGGAATGAGCAGTTCTTC.

The chain links TRBV6-2 or TRBV6-3 to TRBJ2-1; D is undetermined. Germline-derived CDR1 and CDR2 are MNHEY and SVGEGT. The CDR3 extends over 13 amino acids. Trimming removed 4 bases at V and 14 bases at J, with 18 bases between. The CDR3 protein is CASSSALGAGEFF. The CDR3 DNA sequence: TGTGCCAGCAGTTCCGCCCTTGGAGCCGGAGAGTTCTTC.

The chain employs TRBV18 and TRBJ2-2; the D is unclear. The germline V and J ends were trimmed by 3 bases and 3 bases, with 11 bases remaining between them. This CDR3 has 15 amino acids. The V gene's germline CDR1 is KGHSH and CDR2 LQKENI. CDR3 loop: CASSPDGEDTGELFF. The CDR3 DNA follows: TGTGCCAGCTCACCGGATGGGGAAGACACCGGGGAGCTGTTTTTT.

This clonotype was counted many times. V gene TRBV5-1 combines with J gene TRBJ2-2; D gene uncertain. This CDR3 region has 13 residues. The ends were cut back, 0 bases at V and 1 base at J, with 1 base in the middle. CDR1 is SGHRS, CDR2 YFSETQ, per germline. CDR3 DNA sequence: TGCGCCAGCAGCTTGGGGAACACCGGGGAGCTGTTTTTT. It encodes CASSLGNTGELFF.

This clonotype occurred a few times. The genes are TRBV25-1 and TRBJ2-1; 10 bases map to TRBD2. V lost 6 bases, J lost 6 bases, and 11 bases stayed unmatched. The CDR3 is 16 residues long. From germline, CDR1 is MGHDK and CDR2 SYGVNS. This chain's CDR3 is CASRETSSGRGNEQFF. The DNA for the CDR3 is TGTGCCAGCAGGGAGACTTCTAGCGGGAGAGGCAATGAGCAGTTCTTC.

V is TRBV2 and J is TRBJ1-1, with TRBD1 matching 9 bases. Germline CDR1 reads SNHLY; CDR2 reads FYNNEI. This CDR3 comprises 16 residues. V shed 4 bases, J shed 1 base, and the junction held 7 bases outside the gene matches. As DNA, the CDR3 is TGTGCCAGCAGTGCGGGACAGGGTTGGTCGAACACTGAAGCTTTCTTT. This sequence encodes CASSAGQGWSNTEAFF.

This clonotype was counted between two and nine times. This rearrangement joins TRBV3-1 to TRBJ2-1; 7 positions agree with TRBD2. Germline V lookup: CDR1 LGHDT, CDR2 YNNKEL (reference sequence). CDR3 size: 14 residues. The V gene end was trimmed by 7 bases and the J gene end by 1 base; junction bases not matched to a gene: 4. Here the CDR3 reads CASNPGGSYNEQFF. DNA of the CDR3: TGTGCCAGCAACCCCGGGGGGTCCTACAATGAGCAGTTCTTC.

The CDR3 DNA follows: TGTGCCAGCAGTTTTAGAACCGGGGCACGGAACACTGAAGCTTTCTTT. Its protein product is CASSFRTGARNTEAFF. The rearrangement links TRBV27 to TRBJ1-1; tentative D call: TRBD1 (5 bases). Trimming removed 3 bases from V and 1 base from J, with 15 bases in between. The germline V gene has CDR1 MNHEY and CDR2 SMNVEV (reference sequence). This CDR3 comprises 16 residues.

This clonotype has more than one count but fewer than ten. The rearrangement joins TRBV4-2 to TRBJ2-1; TRBD1 matches 7 bases. V trimming: 4 bases; J trimming: 4 bases; junction bases outside the gene matches: 7. This CDR3 spans 15 amino acids. Germline CDR1 and CDR2: LGHNA and YNFKEQ. This CDR3 is CASSPAEGQYNEQFF. In DNA, the CDR3 is TGTGCCAGCAGCCCGGCAGAGGGACAGTACAATGAGCAGTTCTTC.

Points on this clonotype: This CDR3 is missing its conserved last phenylalanine or tryptophan, likely due to a read error. The J gene is TRBJ2-1, the V gene TRBV7-9; D tentatively reads TRBD1 or TRBD2 (5 bases each). This CDR3 region has 16 residues. V shed 8 bases and J shed 7 bases, with 24 bases lying between them. Germline V gene data show CDR1 as SEHNR and CDR2 as FQNEAQ (reference sequence). The CDR3 DNA reads as TGTGCCAGCCTGTTATTTGGGGGAGTGACGTTAAATGAGCAGTTCTCC. Translation gives CASLLFGGVTLNEQFS.

The chain employs TRBV11-2 and TRBJ2-3; the D gene is possibly TRBD2 (5 bases). Per the germline V gene, CDR1 is SGHAT and CDR2 is FQNNGV. The CDR3 runs to 14 residues. Trimming removed 2 bases at V and 13 bases at J, with 19 bases between. The CDR3 nucleotides are TGTGCCAGCAGCTTAATTGAGGGCTCCTGGATGGAGTATTTT. As protein: CASSLIEGSWMEYF.

This clonotype was observed a few times. The CDR3: CASIRQGRNYGYTF. CDR3 coding DNA: TGTGCCAGCATCCGACAGGGAAGGAATTATGGCTACACCTTC. V gene TRBV12-3 or TRBV12-4 combines with J gene TRBJ1-2, with TRBD1 matching over 7 bases. V shed 7 bases, J shed 5 bases, and the junction held 10 bases outside the gene matches. This CDR3 comprises 14 residues.

Only a few counts were recorded for this clonotype. The chain joins TRBV7-3 to TRBJ2-3, with TRBD2 identical over 9 bases. CDR1 is SGHTA and CDR2 is FQGTGA in the germline V gene. Unmatched junction bases numbered 6, after V lost 3 bases and J lost 2 bases. This CDR3 is built from 16 residues. For the CDR3, the DNA is TGTGCCAGCAGCTTTCTGCGGGGGGGTGACACAGATACGCAGTATTTT. Its translation: CASSFLRGGDTDTQYF. Full variable domain (rest looked up from reference TRBV7-3 and TRBJ2-3): GAGVSQTPSNKVTEKGKYVELRCDPISGHTALYWYRQSLGQGPEFLIYFQGTGAADDSGLPNDRFFAVRPEGSVSTLKIQRTERGDSAVYLCASSFLRGGDTDTQYFGPGTRLTVL.

This clonotype was recorded a few times. This chain connects TRBV6-5 to TRBJ2-2, with D uncertain. Germline V gene data show CDR1 as MNHEY and CDR2 as SVGAGI. V was pared by 3 bases and J by 7 bases, with 21 bases between. The CDR3 covers 17 residues. In DNA, the CDR3 is TGTGCCAGCAGTTATGGACGGACCCGCGGTGAATACGGGGAGCTGTTTTTT. Its protein is CASSYGRTRGEYGELFF.

The V and J genes are TRBV7-2 and TRBJ1-4; D gene uncertain. Germline CDR1 and CDR2: SGHTA and FQGNSA. The CDR3 has 13 amino acids. V lost 8 bases and J lost 6, with 13 bases in between. The CDR3: CASSGSVDEKLFF. The CDR3 region has the DNA TGTGCCAGCTCCGGGTCCGTGGATGAAAAACTGTTTTTT.

J is TRBJ2-7 and V is TRBV18; D might be TRBD1 (6 bases). The V gene's germline CDR1 is KGHSH and CDR2 LQKENI. Trimming removed 3 bases from V and 3 bases from J, with 18 bases in between. The CDR3 is made up of 16 amino acids. The CDR3 DNA sequence: TGTGCCAGCTCACCCACCGGTCAGGGGAATAACTACGAGCAGTACTTC. It translates to CASSPTGQGNNYEQYF.